One and the same sample provided the 32 T cell receptor beta chains below, sequenced in a study of shared clonotypes between healthy human individuals. TCRdb keeps only in-frame clones here, not all; method: immunoSEQ multiplex PCR. Here the sample spans hundreds of thousands of clones, around 97% being singletons. Material: naive CD4+ T cells sorted from blood. Noted subset: CD45RA+ positively selected. The receptors shown here come from a woman in her thirties in good health.

V gene TRBV6-6 combines with J gene TRBJ1-5, with a weak D call TRBD1 (5 bases). The CDR3 has 15 amino acids. CDR1 MNHNY and CDR2 SVGAGI come from the germline V gene (reference sequence). Deletions cut 5 bases from V and 1 base from J, with 12 bases between. The CDR3 region has the DNA TGTGCCAGCAGTCCCCCCGGGGCAAGCAATCAGCCCCAGCATTTT. Translation gives CASSPPGASNQPQHF.

This clone was recorded only once. The chain uses TRBV5-4 and TRBJ2-4; D perhaps matches TRBD2 (5 bases). V shed 2 bases and J shed 1 base, with 10 bases lying between them. CDR3 length equals 15 residues. Germline assignment: CDR1 SGHNT and CDR2 YYREEE (reference sequence). The DNA of the CDR3 is TGTGCCAGCAGCTTAACACCGGGGGCCAAAAACATTCAGTACTTC. Translated: CASSLTPGAKNIQYF.

This chain links TRBV5-1 with TRBJ2-1, with D perhaps assigned TRBD1 or TRBD2 (6 bases each). CDR1 and CDR2 from the germline V gene are SGHRS and YFSETQ. V was shortened by 7 bases and J by 6 bases, with 26 bases between the two germline ends. This CDR3 contains 17 residues. In nucleotides, the CDR3 is TGCGCCAGCCGAATGCGGGACACCACTTCTCGGCTCAATGAGCAGTTCTTC. Its translation is CASRMRDTTSRLNEQFF.

The rearrangement uses TRBV28 and TRBJ1-4; D remains unclear. Germline V lookup: CDR1 MDHEN, CDR2 SYDVKM. The V gene lost 3 bases and the J gene lost 8 bases, with 7 bases spanning the gap. This CDR3 region has 12 residues. CDR3 residues: CASSFLREKLFF. CDR3 nucleotides: TGTGCCAGCAGTTTTCTCAGGGAAAAACTGTTTTTT.

As DNA, the CDR3 is TGTGCCAGCAGTTACACTAGGGCTAGCACAGATACGCAGTATTTT. As protein: CASSYTRASTDTQYF. The chain joins TRBV6-6 to TRBJ2-3; possible D gene TRBD2, 5 bases. Trimming removed 2 bases from V and 0 bases from J, with 9 bases in between. The CDR3 consists of 15 residues. CDR1 MNHNY and CDR2 SVGAGI come from the germline V gene (reference sequence).

The J gene is TRBJ1-1, the V gene TRBV6-6, with a weak D call TRBD1 (5 bases). Germline loops: CDR1 MNHNY, CDR2 SVGAGI (reference sequence). The CDR3 contains 15 residues. V was clipped by 5 bases and J by 4 bases, with 17 bases between them. CDR3 residues: CASSRTEAGSTEAFF. CDR3 coding DNA: TGTGCCAGCAGTCGAACCGAGGCAGGGAGCACTGAAGCTTTCTTT.

The V gene is TRBV11-3, the J gene TRBJ1-1; 8 bases align to TRBD1. Germline CDR1 reads SGHNT; CDR2 reads YENEEA. CDR3 length equals 15 residues. Losses at the gene ends were 5 bases for V and 0 bases for J; bases not matched to a gene: 5. CDR3 nucleotides: TGTGCCAGCAGCGCGGCAGGGGGCATGAACACTGAAGCTTTCTTT. It translates to CASSAAGGMNTEAFF.

The chain recombines TRBV19 with TRBJ2-7, with D possibly being TRBD2 (6 bases). The ends were cut back, 9 bases at V and 5 bases at J, with 17 bases in the middle. CDR1 is LNHDA, CDR2 SQIVND, per germline (reference sequence). The CDR3 has 13 amino acids. CDR3 residues: CASSPPGGHEQYF. CDR3 in DNA: TGTGCCAGCTCCCCCCCCGGGGGACACGAGCAGTACTTC.

This clone occurred a few times. For the CDR3, the DNA is TGTGCCAGCAGCACGATCGAGGGGGTGCGCACTGAAGCTTTCTTT. Protein product: CASSTIEGVRTEAFF. The V gene is TRBV11-2, the J gene TRBJ1-1; D might be TRBD1 (6 bases). Germline V lookup: CDR1 SGHAT, CDR2 FQNNGV. V was trimmed by 5 bases and J by 4 bases, leaving 17 bases between them. The CDR3 has 15 amino acids.

This clone was seen a few times. This sequence joins TRBV5-1 and TRBJ1-4; D might be TRBD1 (5 bases). This CDR3 is 13 amino acids long. In germline, CDR1 is SGHRS, CDR2 YFSETQ. V was clipped by 0 bases and J by 9 bases, with 9 bases between them. The CDR3 DNA is TGCGCCAGCAGCTTGGATGGGACTCAAAAACTGTTTTTT. Its protein is CASSLDGTQKLFF.

The chain links TRBV6-5 to TRBJ1-2; no reliable D call. V shed 7 bases and J shed 3 bases, with 15 bases lying between them. Germline lookup yields CDR1 MNHEY and CDR2 SVGAGI. The CDR3 is 14 amino acids. This chain's CDR3 is CASIRDTSHYGYTF. CDR3 nucleotide sequence: TGTGCCAGCATTAGAGACACCTCGCACTATGGCTACACCTTC.

V is TRBV30 and J is TRBJ1-2; tentative D call: TRBD1 (5 bases). The germline CDR1 and CDR2 sequences are GTSNPN and SVGIG (reference sequence). The CDR3 totals 11 residues. Trimming pared 2 bases from V and 5 bases from J, leaving 6 bases between. CDR3 nucleotides: TGTGCCTGGAGTCGACAGTATGGCTACACCTTC. It specifies CAWSRQYGYTF. The full variable domain, completed using reference TRBV30 and TRBJ1-2, is SQTIHQWPATLVQPVGSPLSLECTVEGTSNPNLYWYRQAAGRGLQLLFYSVGIGQISSEVPQNLSASRPQDRQFILSSKKLLLSDSGFYLCAWSRQYGYTFGSGTRLTVV.

V usage is TRBV2 and J usage is TRBJ2-7; D ambiguous. V dropped 8 bases and J dropped 1 base, with 9 bases sitting between them. The length of the CDR3 is 12 residues. Per the germline V gene, CDR1 is SNHLY and CDR2 is FYNNEI. The CDR3 bases are TGTGCCAGCTATCAGCAGTCCTACGAGCAGTACTTC. Translated, it gives CASYQQSYEQYF.

This chain uses TRBV28 with TRBJ2-5; D is undetermined. Germline-derived CDR1 and CDR2 are MDHEN and SYDVKM. V was clipped by 3 bases and J by 1 base, with 9 bases between them. There are 14 residues in the CDR3. CDR3 amino acids: CASSFSAIQETQYF. The CDR3 region has the DNA TGTGCCAGCAGTTTCTCGGCAATCCAAGAGACCCAGTACTTC.

This clone was counted only a few times. The chain links TRBV6-1 to TRBJ2-1; D is possibly TRBD1 (6 bases). The CDR3 sequence is 14 residues long. Germline V lookup: CDR1 MNHNS, CDR2 SASEGT. Trimming shortened V by 5 bases and J by 4 bases, and 12 bases separated the two germline ends. CDR3 protein: CASSPRDTYNEQFF. CDR3 coding DNA: TGTGCCAGCAGTCCTCGGGACACTTACAATGAGCAGTTCTTC.

The chain is built from TRBV9 and TRBJ2-7, with TRBD1 matching over 8 bases. Per germline, CDR1 SGDLS and CDR2 YYNGEE. This CDR3 has 14 residues. Trimming took 9 bases from V and 0 from J; bases not matched to a gene: 8. CDR3 loop: CANHRDRSSYEQYF. Written as DNA, the CDR3 is TGTGCCAATCACCGGGACAGGAGCTCCTACGAGCAGTACTTC.

This chain uses TRBV28 with TRBJ2-7; D ambiguous. CDR1 is MDHEN, CDR2 SYDVKM, per germline. The CDR3 has 14 residues. Deletions cut 8 bases from V and 2 bases from J, with 16 bases between. The CDR3 sequence: CASGNVPTPYEQYF. The CDR3 coding sequence is TGTGCCAGCGGCAACGTCCCGACTCCCTACGAGCAGTACTTC. Looking up the rest from reference TRBV28 and TRBJ2-7 gives the full variable domain: DVKVTQSSRYLVKRTGEKVFLECVQDMDHENMFWYRQDPGLGLRLIYFSYDVKMKEKGDIPEGYSVSREKKERFSLILESASTNQTSMYLCASGNVPTPYEQYFGPGTRLTVT.

The CDR3 DNA reads TGTGCCAGCAGCTTAAAGGTTAGCGGGATGGGCACAGATACGCAGTATTTT. It translates to CASSLKVSGMGTDTQYF. This rearrangement joins TRBV7-2 to TRBJ2-3, with TRBD2 identical over 8 bases. The V gene's germline CDR1 is SGHTA and CDR2 FQGNSA. With V trimmed by 2 bases and J by 1 base, 8 bases remained unmatched. The length of the CDR3 is 17 residues.

The chain couples TRBV6-1 to TRBJ2-5, with a weak D call TRBD2 (5 bases). V was shortened by 2 bases and J by 3 bases, with 13 bases between the two germline ends. Germline CDR1 is MNHNS and CDR2 is SASEGT. CDR3 length: 15 residues. The CDR3 protein is CASSEIGGSKETQYF. The CDR3 DNA follows: TGTGCCAGCAGTGAAATAGGAGGCAGTAAAGAGACCCAGTACTTC.

V and J are TRBV7-4 and TRBJ2-1; 13 bases line up with TRBD2. The CDR3 is 17 residues long. Germline assignment: CDR1 SGHVT and CDR2 SQSDAQ. V was pared by 3 bases and J by 8 bases, with 10 bases of the junction left unmatched. The CDR3 nucleotides are TGTGCCAGCAGCTTGACCACCGGGACTAGCGGGATGTATGAGCAGTTCTTC. It is translated as CASSLTTGTSGMYEQFF.

V is TRBV10-1 and J is TRBJ2-7; D unclear. The ends were cut back, 0 bases at V and 5 bases at J, with 11 bases in the middle. Germline CDR1 reads WNHNN; CDR2 reads SYGVQD (reference sequence). The CDR3 spans 14 residues. CDR3 region: CASSESASRHEQYF. CDR3 bases: TGCGCCAGCAGTGAGTCGGCTAGTCGTCACGAGCAGTACTTC.

The chain couples TRBV5-1 to TRBJ2-2; 11 bases fit TRBD2. Germline trimming cut 3 bases from V and 1 base from J; bases unmatched to any gene: 5. Germline CDR1 reads SGHRS; CDR2 reads YFSETQ. The CDR3 runs 17 residues. The CDR3 loop reads CASSYMTSGVNTGELFF. Here the CDR3 DNA reads TGCGCCAGCAGCTATATGACTAGCGGGGTGAACACCGGGGAGCTGTTTTTT.

The chain couples TRBV9 to TRBJ2-5, with TRBD1 as a possible D gene (5 bases). The J call may be faulty, since TRBJ2-7 better matches the DNA end. The CDR3 contains 12 residues. Germline CDR1 is SGDLS and CDR2 is YYNGEE. In DNA form, the CDR3 reads TGTGCCAGCAGAAGGGGCAACCACGAGCAGTACTTC. Translation gives CASRRGNHEQYF.

The chain employs TRBV5-3 and TRBJ1-5; D might be TRBD1 (5 bases). TRBV5-3 is reported as an ORF; its role is uncertain. V was pared by 7 bases and J by 0 bases, with 20 bases between. This CDR3 is 17 amino acids long. In DNA, the CDR3 is TGTGCCAGACTACAGGTCCCAGGACCGGGTAGCAATCAGCCCCAGCATTTT. This codes for CARLQVPGPGSNQPQHF.

V gene TRBV4-1 combines with J gene TRBJ1-4, with D hard to call. V was clipped by 4 bases and J by 3 bases, with 12 bases between them. This CDR3 contains 15 residues. The germline V gene has CDR1 MGHRA and CDR2 YSYEKL. The CDR3 sequence is CASSRPAAPNEKLFF. The CDR3 DNA follows: TGCGCCAGCAGCCGGCCCGCAGCACCTAATGAAAAACTGTTTTTT.

The V gene is TRBV5-1, the J gene TRBJ2-5, with TRBD1 matching 8 bases. The tail of the sequence fits TRBJ2-7 better, so the J call may be wrong. Germline CDR1 reads SGHRS; CDR2 reads YFSETQ. The CDR3 sequence is 13 residues long. The CDR3 spells CASSPDRDYEQYF. DNA of the CDR3: TGCGCCAGCAGCCCGGACAGGGACTACGAGCAGTACTTC.

The chain combines TRBV6-1 with TRBJ2-7, with 15 positions matching TRBD2. From germline, CDR1 is MNHNS and CDR2 SASEGT. V gave up 7 bases and J gave up 5 bases; unmatched junction bases: 6. The CDR3 sequence is 15 residues long. In DNA form, the CDR3 reads TGTGCCAGCATGACGGGACTAGCGGGAGGAAACGAGCAGTACTTC. It is translated as CASMTGLAGGNEQYF.

The V gene is TRBV30, the J gene TRBJ1-1; possible D gene TRBD1, 6 bases. This CDR3 has 13 residues. V was trimmed by 5 bases and J by 1 base, leaving 11 bases between them. Germline assignment: CDR1 GTSNPN and CDR2 SVGIG (reference sequence). CDR3 DNA sequence: TGTGCCTGGTTCAAACAGGGGAACACTGAAGCTTTCTTT. This encodes CAWFKQGNTEAFF. Filled out from reference TRBV30 and TRBJ1-1, the complete variable domain reads SQTIHQWPATLVQPVGSPLSLECTVEGTSNPNLYWYRQAAGRGLQLLFYSVGIGQISSEVPQNLSASRPQDRQFILSSKKLLLSDSGFYLCAWFKQGNTEAFFGQGTRLTVV.

In its sample, this clone was seen once. The gene calls are TRBV4-1 and TRBJ2-1; D is perhaps TRBD1 or TRBD2 (5 bases each). The germline V gene has CDR1 MGHRA and CDR2 YSYEKL. Trimming cost V 3 bases and J 6 bases, with 9 bases left between them. The CDR3 is 13 amino acids. The CDR3 DNA follows: TGCGCCAGCAGCCATTGGGGGAGCAATGAGCAGTTCTTC. It encodes CASSHWGSNEQFF.

The rearrangement links TRBV5-1 to TRBJ2-7; D tentatively fits TRBD1 or TRBD2 (5 bases each). Per the germline V gene, CDR1 is SGHRS and CDR2 is YFSETQ. This CDR3 region has 12 residues. Trimming took 2 bases from V and 7 from J, leaving 10 bases between them. CDR3 in amino acids: CASSLMGEEQYF. In nucleotides, the CDR3 is TGCGCCAGCAGCTTAATGGGGGAGGAGCAGTACTTC.

The chain links TRBV25-1 to TRBJ2-7; 10 nucleotides align to TRBD2. This CDR3 has 13 amino acids. The germline V gene has CDR1 MGHDK and CDR2 SYGVNS. The trim removed 6 bases at V and 5 bases at J, leaving 4 bases unmatched. CDR3 coding DNA: TGTGCCAGCAGACTAGCGGGACCTGACGAGCAGTACTTC. Residues: CASRLAGPDEQYF.

The rearrangement uses TRBV5-1 and TRBJ2-7; D is perhaps TRBD1 or TRBD2 (7 bases each). Germline V lookup: CDR1 SGHRS, CDR2 YFSETQ. The CDR3 length is 18 residues. The V and J ends lost 3 bases and 2 bases respectively, with 24 bases between them. This CDR3 reads CASSSGTERLAVAYEQYF. In DNA, the CDR3 is TGCGCCAGCAGCTCCGGGACAGAAAGACTAGCAGTGGCCTACGAGCAGTACTTC.